These 3 T cell receptor beta chains share one sample of origin, sequenced in a study of CD8+ T cells in alopecia areata. The time point denotes: mouse skin 3 weeks after grafting. RNA was extracted and reverse transcribed into cDNA as the sequencing template. TCRdb keeps only in-frame clones here, not all; method: immunoSEQ multiplex PCR. The sample yields around 2,700 clones, without any singletons. The sequencing here drew on skin, taken at week 3. These TCRs come from a C3H/HeJ mouse with alopecia areata. Strain haplotype (MHC): H2-k.

This clone was seen many times. Gene names are the mouse ones. The missing CDR3 end, 4 residues past where the read stops, is filled in from the germline J gene. The chain uses TRBV13-2 and TRBJ1-2, with D maybe TRBD1 (5 bases). This CDR3 has 13 residues. Germline V gives CDR1 NNHNN, CDR2 SYGAGS (reference sequence). The covered CDR3 bases are TGTGCCAGCGGTGAGGACTGGGGGGAC. Protein product: CASGEDWGD. The full CDR3 reads CASGEDWGDDYTF.

Sample share makes this clone medium-sized. Gene names denote mouse genes. The read gets to within 4 residues of the CDR3 end, and the germline J gene fills in the rest. This rearrangement joins TRBV13-3 to TRBJ2-2, with D possibly TRBD1 on 6 matching bases. Germline V lookup: CDR1 NNHDY, CDR2 SYVADS. Between the trimmed V and J ends, which lost 5 bases and 0 bases, there was a span of 11 bases. The CDR3 contains 15 residues. The CDR3 bases that were read are TGTGCCAGCAGCAAACGACAGGCAAACACCGGG. It yields the protein CASSKRQANTG. The full CDR3 protein is CASSKRQANTGQLYF.

This clone is labeled medium-sized. These gene names are mouse names. The observed sequence ends 4 residues before the CDR3 terminus, with the missing tail filled in from the germline J gene. This chain connects TRBV1 to TRBJ2-5, with TRBD2 identical over 7 bases. The germline V gene has CDR1 NSQYPW and CDR2 LRSPGD (reference sequence). This CDR3 comprises 16 residues. The CDR3 spells CTCSADLPGTEDTQYF. CDR3 DNA, as far as it was read: TGCACCTGCAGTGCAGATCTGCCCGGGACTGAAGAC.